This TCR beta chain was found in a study of T cells after yellow fever vaccination. The V gene's germline CDR1 is SGHVS and CDR2 FQNEAQ. The ends lost 2 bases at V and 2 bases at J; junction bases unmatched: 14. There are 18 residues in the CDR3. Findings of the study overall: It was a small share of clonotypes that appeared in both CD4 and CD8 compartments. Weaker, the secondary response had a peak occurring faster, on day 5 versus 15. Abundant clonotypes from the bulk population could contaminate FACS-sorted repertoires.

This clonotype was recorded a few times. The antigen is undetermined. Synthesis of TCR cDNA relied on 5'RACE template switching, which attached a universal primer site and UMIs. TCRdb analysed the 5' RACE reads with MiXCR anew, one entry per CDR3 protein. The sample includes about 430,000 distinct CDR3 sequences, under 20% seen only once; the top ten take 15% to 20%. Sequenced material: PBMCs, taken before the yellow fever booster vaccination. The rearrangement joins TRBV7-8 to TRBJ1-1; 7 bases are a match to TRBD1. The TCR was taken from a man between 18 and 35 years old who received the YFV17D yellow fever vaccine. CDR3 in amino acids: CASSLRGPIHLLNTEAFF. CDR3 DNA sequence: TGTGCCAGCAGCTTAAGGGGGCCGATACATTTACTCAACACTGAAGCTTTCTTT.